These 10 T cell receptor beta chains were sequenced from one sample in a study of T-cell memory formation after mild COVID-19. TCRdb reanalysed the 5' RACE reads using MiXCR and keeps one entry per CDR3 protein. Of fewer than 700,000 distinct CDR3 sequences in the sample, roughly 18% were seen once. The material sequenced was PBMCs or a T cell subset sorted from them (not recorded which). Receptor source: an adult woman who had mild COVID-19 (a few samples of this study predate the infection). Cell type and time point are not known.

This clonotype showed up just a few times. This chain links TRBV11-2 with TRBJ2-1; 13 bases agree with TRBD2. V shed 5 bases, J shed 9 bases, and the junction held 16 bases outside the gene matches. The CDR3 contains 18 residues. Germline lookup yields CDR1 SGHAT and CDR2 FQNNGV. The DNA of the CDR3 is TGTGCCAGCAGCCTCAGCCGGGGACTAGCGGGATTTGGGGCTGAGCAGTTCTTC. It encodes CASSLSRGLAGFGAEQFF.

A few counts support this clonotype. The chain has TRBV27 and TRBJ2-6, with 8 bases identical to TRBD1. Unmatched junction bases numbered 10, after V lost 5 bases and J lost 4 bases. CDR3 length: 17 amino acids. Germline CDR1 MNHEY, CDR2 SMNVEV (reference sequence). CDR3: CASSPQGQGTGANVLTF. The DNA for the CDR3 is TGTGCCAGCAGTCCTCAAGGACAGGGTACGGGGGCCAACGTCCTGACTTTC.

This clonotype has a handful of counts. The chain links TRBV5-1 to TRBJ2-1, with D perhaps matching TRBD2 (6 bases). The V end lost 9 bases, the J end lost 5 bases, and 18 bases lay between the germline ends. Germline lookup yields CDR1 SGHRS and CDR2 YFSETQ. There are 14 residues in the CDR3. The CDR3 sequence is CATTPGGLHNEQFF. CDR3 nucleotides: TGCGCCACCACACCCGGGGGACTCCACAATGAGCAGTTCTTC.

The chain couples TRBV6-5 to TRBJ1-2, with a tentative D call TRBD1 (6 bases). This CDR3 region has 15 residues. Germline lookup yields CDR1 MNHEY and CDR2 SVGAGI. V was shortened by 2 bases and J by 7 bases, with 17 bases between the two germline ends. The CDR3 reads CASSYTRDTRVGYTF. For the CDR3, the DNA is TGTGCCAGCAGTTACACTAGGGACACCCGGGTTGGCTACACCTTC.

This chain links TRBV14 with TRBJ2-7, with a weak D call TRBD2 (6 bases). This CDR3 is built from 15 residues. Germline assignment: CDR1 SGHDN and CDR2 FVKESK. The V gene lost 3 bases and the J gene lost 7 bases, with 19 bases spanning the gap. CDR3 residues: CASSHPAEGLREQYF. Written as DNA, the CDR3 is TGTGCCAGCAGCCACCCGGCGGAGGGCCTACGGGAGCAGTACTTC. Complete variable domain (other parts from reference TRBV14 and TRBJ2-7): EAGVTQFPSHSVIEKGQTVTLRCDPISGHDNLYWYRRVMGKEIKFLLHFVKESKQDESGMPNNRFLAERTGGTYSTLKVQPAELEDSGVYFCASSHPAEGLREQYFGPGTRLTVT.

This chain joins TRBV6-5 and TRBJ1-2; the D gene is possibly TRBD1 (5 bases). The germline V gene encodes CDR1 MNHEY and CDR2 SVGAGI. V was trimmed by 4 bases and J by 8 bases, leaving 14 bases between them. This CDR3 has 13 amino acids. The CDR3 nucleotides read TGTGCCAGCAGTTTCGGGGGAGGGATGGGCTACACCTTC. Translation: CASSFGGGMGYTF.

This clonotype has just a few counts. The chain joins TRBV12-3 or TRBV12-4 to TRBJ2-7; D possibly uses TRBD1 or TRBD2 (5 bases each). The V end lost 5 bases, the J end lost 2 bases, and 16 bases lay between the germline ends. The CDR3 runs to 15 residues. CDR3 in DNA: TGTGCCAGCAGTCCCTGGGGACCAGGGCCCTACGAGCAGTACTTC. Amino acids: CASSPWGPGPYEQYF.

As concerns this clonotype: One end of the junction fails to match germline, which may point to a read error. The chain's CDR3 is CASSLAGSETQYF. For the CDR3, the DNA is TGTGCCAGCAGTTTAGCAGGGTCGGAGACCCAGTACTTC. The chain combines TRBV7-9 with TRBJ2-5; possibly TRBD1 for D (5 bases). The CDR3 covers 13 residues. Germline CDR1 reads SEHNR; CDR2 reads FQNEAQ (reference sequence).

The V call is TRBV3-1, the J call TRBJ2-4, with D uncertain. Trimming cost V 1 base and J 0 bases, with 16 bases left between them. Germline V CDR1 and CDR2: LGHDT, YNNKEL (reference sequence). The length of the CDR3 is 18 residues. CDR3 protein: CASSQALTDRLAKNIQYF. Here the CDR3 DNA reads TGTGCCAGCAGCCAAGCGCTTACGGATAGACTAGCCAAAAACATTCAGTACTTC. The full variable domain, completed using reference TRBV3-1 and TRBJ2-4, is DTAVSQTPKYLVTQMGNDKSIKCEQNLGHDTMYWYKQDSKKFLKIMFSYNNKELIINETVPNRFSPKSPDKAHLNLHINSLELGDSAVYFCASSQALTDRLAKNIQYFGAGTRLSVL.

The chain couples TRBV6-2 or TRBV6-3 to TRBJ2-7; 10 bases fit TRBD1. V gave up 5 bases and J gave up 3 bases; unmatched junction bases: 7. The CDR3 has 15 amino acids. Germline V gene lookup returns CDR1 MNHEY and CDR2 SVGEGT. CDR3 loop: CASSTRTGGNYEQYF. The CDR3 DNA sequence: TGTGCCAGCAGTACCAGGACAGGGGGGAACTACGAGCAGTACTTC.